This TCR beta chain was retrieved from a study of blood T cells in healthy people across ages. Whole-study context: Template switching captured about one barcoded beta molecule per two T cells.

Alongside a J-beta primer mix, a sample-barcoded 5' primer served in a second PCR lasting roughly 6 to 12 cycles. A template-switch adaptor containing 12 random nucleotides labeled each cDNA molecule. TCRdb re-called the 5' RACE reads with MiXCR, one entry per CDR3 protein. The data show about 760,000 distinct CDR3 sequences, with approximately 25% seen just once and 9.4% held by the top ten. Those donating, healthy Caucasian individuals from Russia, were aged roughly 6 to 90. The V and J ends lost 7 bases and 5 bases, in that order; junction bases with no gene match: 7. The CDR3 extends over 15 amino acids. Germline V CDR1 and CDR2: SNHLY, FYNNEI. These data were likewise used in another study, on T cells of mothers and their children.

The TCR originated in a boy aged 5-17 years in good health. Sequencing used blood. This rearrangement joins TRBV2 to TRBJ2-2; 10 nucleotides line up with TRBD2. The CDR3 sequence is CASTGTSAGTGELFF. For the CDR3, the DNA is TGTGCCAGCACAGGGACTAGCGCCGGGACCGGGGAGCTGTTTTTT.